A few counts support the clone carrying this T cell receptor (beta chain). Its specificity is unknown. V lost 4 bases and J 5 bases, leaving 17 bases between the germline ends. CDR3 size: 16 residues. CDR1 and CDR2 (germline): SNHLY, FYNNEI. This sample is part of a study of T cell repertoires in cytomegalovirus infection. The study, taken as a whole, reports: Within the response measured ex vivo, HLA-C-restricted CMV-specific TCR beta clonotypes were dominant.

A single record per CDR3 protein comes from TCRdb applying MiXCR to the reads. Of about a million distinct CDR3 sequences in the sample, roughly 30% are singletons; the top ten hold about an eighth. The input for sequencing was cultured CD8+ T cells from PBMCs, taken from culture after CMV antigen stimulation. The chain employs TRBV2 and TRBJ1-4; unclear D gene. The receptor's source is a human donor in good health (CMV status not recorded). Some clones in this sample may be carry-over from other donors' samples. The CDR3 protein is CASSALRAPSNEKLFF. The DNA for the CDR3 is TGTGCCAGCAGTGCACTCCGGGCACCCAGCAATGAAAAACTGTTTTTT.